The rows below give T cell receptor beta chains drawn from one sample of a study of blood T cell repertoires in COVID-19. Here immunoSEQ multiplex PCR was the method, and the copy in TCRdb shows in-frame clones only, minus some. The sample carries tens of thousands of clones, approximately 84% recorded once. The sequencing input was peripheral blood. The receptors were gathered from a human donor in a cohort sampled during active COVID-19. The CDR3 runs from the conserved cysteine through the conserved F or W. D genes are given only for firm matches. A row's size may be missing; if present it is once, few, many or a size class.

clone_size,j_call,v_call,d_call,cdr3_aa,cdr3_nt
NA,TRBJ1-1,TRBV9,TRBD1,CASSAAGQMNTEAFF,TGTGCCAGCAGCGCCGCGGGACAGATGAACACTGAAGCTTTCTTT
NA,TRBJ1-4,TRBV5-1,TRBD1,CASSRGGRETNEKLFF,TGCGCCAGCAGCCGAGGGGGCAGGGAGACTAATGAAAAACTGTTTTTT
NA,TRBJ1-1,TRBV6-1,TRBD1,CASSEIATGGIARLTEAFF,TGTGCCAGCAGTGAAATAGCGACAGGGGGTATCGCCAGGCTCACTGAAGCTTTCTTT
NA,TRBJ2-7,TRBV7-3,NA,CASSLDTSPHEQYF,TGTGCCAGCAGCTTAGATACTAGCCCTCACGAGCAGTACTTC
NA,TRBJ2-5,TRBV5-1,TRBD1,CASSPTGGQETQYF,TGCGCCAGCAGCCCCACAGGGGGCCAAGAGACCCAGTACTTC
few,TRBJ1-5,TRBV10-1,NA,CASSESYSNQPQHF,TGCGCCAGCAGTGAGAGCTATAGCAATCAGCCCCAGCATTTT
NA,TRBJ1-4,TRBV18,TRBD1,CASSPDRVGEKLFF,TGTGCCAGCTCACCGGACAGGGTCGGTGAAAAACTGTTTTTT
NA,TRBJ1-2,TRBV6-5,TRBD1,CASSYSAIGTGGYTF,TGTGCCAGCAGTTACTCGGCGATCGGGACAGGTGGCTACACCTTC
once,TRBJ2-7,TRBV2,NA,CASSVGTPPEQYF,TGTGCCAGCAGTGTAGGGACTCCGCCGGAGCAGTACTTC
NA,TRBJ1-2,TRBV11-2,NA,CASSLGAQTNYGYTF,TGTGCCAGCAGCTTAGGGGCCCAAACTAACTATGGCTACACCTTC
NA,TRBJ2-5,TRBV7-2,NA,CASSLSGHGGTQYF,TGTGCCAGCAGCTTAAGCGGGCACGGCGGGACCCAGTACTTC
NA,TRBJ1-2,TRBV30,NA,CAWLDLTRFANYGYTF,TGTGCCTGGCTCGACCTGACACGCTTTGCGAACTATGGCTACACCTTC
NA,TRBJ2-7,TRBV7-2,NA,CASSRNRDEQYF,TGTGCCAGCAGTCGAAACAGGGACGAGCAGTACTTC
few,TRBJ1-5,TRBV11-2,NA,CASSLLPGNQPQHF,TGTGCCAGCAGCTTATTGCCAGGCAATCAGCCCCAGCATTTT
NA,TRBJ1-2,TRBV21-1,NA,CARVPLRGYTF,TGTGCCAGAGTCCCATTGCGTGGCTACACCTTC